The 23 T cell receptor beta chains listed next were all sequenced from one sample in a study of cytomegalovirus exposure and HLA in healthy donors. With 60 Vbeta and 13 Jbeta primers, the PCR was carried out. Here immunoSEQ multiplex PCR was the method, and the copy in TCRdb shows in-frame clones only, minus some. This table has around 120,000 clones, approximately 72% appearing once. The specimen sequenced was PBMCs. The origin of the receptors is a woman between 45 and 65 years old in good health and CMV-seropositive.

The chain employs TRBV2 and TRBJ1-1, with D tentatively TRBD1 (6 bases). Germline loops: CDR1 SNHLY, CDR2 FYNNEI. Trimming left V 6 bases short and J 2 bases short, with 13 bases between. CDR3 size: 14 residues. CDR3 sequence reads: CASREQGSNTEAFF. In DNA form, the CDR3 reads TGTGCCAGCAGGGAGCAGGGGTCCAACACTGAAGCTTTCTTT. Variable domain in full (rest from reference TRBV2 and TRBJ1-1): EPEVTQTPSHQVTQMGQEVILRCVPISNHLYFYWYRQILGQKVEFLVSFYNNEISEKSEIFDDQFSVERPDGSNFTLKIRSTKLEDSAMYFCASREQGSNTEAFFGQGTRLTVV.

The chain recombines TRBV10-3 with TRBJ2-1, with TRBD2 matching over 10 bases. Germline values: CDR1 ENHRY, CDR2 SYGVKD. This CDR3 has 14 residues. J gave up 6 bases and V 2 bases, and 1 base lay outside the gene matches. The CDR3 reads CAISEASGSNEQFF. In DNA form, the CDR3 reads TGTGCCATCAGTGAGGCTAGCGGGAGCAATGAGCAGTTCTTC.

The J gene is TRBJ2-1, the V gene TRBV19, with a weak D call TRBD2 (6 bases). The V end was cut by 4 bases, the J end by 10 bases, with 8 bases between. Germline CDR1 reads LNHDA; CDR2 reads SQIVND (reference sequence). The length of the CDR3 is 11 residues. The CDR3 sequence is CASSRRGEQFF. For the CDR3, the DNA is TGTGCCAGTAGTAGGAGGGGCGAGCAGTTCTTC.

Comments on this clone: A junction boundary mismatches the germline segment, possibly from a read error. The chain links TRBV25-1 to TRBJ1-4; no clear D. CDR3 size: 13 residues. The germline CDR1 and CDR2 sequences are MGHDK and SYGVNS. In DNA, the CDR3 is TGTGCAAGCAGTGCCCGGGCTAATGAAAAACTGTTTTTT. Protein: CASSARANEKLFF.

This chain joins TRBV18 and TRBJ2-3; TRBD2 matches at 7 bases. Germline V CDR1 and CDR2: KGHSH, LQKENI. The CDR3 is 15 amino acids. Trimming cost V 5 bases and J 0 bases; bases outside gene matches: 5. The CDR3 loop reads CASSVSGGSTDTQYF. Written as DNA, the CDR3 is TGTGCCAGCTCAGTATCGGGGGGTAGCACAGATACGCAGTATTTT.

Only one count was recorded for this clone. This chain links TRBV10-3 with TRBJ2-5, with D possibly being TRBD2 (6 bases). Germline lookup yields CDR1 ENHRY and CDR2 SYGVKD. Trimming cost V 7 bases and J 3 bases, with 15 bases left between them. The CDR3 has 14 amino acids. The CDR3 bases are TGTGCCATCAACCCTAGCGCGCAAAAAGAGACCCAGTACTTC. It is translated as CAINPSAQKETQYF.

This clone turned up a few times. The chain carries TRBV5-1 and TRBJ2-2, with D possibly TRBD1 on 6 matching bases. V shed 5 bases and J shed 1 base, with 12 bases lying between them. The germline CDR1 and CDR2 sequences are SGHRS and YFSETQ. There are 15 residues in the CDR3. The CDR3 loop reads CASSRGTQNTGELFF. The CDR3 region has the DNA TGCGCCAGCAGTAGGGGGACACAGAACACCGGGGAGCTGTTTTTT.

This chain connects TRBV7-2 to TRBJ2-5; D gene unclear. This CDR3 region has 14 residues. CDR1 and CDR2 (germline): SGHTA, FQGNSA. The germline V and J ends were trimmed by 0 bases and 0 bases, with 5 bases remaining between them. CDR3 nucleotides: TGTGCCAGCAGCTTAGCCAGGCACCAAGAGACCCAGTACTTC. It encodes CASSLARHQETQYF.

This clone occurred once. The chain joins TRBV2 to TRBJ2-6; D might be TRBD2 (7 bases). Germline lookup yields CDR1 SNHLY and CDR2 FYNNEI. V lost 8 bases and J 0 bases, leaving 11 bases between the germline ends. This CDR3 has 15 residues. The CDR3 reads CASSRGGSGANVLTF. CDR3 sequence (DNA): TGTGCCAGCTCAAGGGGGGGCTCTGGGGCCAACGTCCTGACTTTC.

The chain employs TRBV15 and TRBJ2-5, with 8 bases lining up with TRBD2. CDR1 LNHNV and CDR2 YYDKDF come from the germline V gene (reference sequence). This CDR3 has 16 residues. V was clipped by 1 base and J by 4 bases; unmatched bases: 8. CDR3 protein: CATSRAGGGPGETQYF. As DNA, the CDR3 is TGTGCCACCAGCAGAGCTGGCGGGGGGCCAGGAGAGACCCAGTACTTC. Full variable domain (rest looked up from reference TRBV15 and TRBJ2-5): DAMVIQNPRYQVTQFGKPVTLSCSQTLNHNVMYWYQQKSSQAPKLLFHYYDKDFNNEADTPDNFQSRRPNTSFCFLDIRSPGLGDTAMYLCATSRAGGGPGETQYFGPGTRLLVL.

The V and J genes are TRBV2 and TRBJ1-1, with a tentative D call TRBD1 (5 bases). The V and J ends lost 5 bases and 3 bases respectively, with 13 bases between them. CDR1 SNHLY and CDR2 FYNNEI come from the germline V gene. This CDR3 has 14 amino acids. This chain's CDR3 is CASSTTERDTEAFF. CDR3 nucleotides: TGTGCCAGCAGTACGACAGAAAGGGACACTGAAGCTTTCTTT.

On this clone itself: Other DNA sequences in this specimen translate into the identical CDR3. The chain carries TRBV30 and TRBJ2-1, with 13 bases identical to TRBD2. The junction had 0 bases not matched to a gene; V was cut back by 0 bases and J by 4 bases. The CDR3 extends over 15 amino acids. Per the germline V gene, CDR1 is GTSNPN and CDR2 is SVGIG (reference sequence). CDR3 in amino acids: CAWSVLAGGYNEQFF. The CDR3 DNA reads TGTGCCTGGAGTGTACTAGCGGGAGGGTACAATGAGCAGTTCTTC.

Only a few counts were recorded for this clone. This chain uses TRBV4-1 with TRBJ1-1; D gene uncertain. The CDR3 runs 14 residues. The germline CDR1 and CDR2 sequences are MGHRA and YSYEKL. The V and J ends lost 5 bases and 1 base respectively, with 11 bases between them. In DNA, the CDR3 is TGCGCCAGCAGCTACCCCTACGGGAACACTGAAGCTTTCTTT. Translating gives CASSYPYGNTEAFF.

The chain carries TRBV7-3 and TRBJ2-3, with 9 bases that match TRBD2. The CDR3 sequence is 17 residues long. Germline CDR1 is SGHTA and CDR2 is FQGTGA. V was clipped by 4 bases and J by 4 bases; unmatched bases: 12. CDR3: CASSSSRGGRSADTQYF. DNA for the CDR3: TGTGCCAGCAGCTCCTCGCGGGGGGGCCGGTCGGCAGATACGCAGTATTTT.

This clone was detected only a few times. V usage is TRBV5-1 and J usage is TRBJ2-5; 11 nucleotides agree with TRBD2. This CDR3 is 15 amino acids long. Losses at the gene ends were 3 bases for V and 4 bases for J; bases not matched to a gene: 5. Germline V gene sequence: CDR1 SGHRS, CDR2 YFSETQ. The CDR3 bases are TGCGCCAGCAGCTGGACTGGGACTAGCGGAGAGACCCAGTACTTC. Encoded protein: CASSWTGTSGETQYF.

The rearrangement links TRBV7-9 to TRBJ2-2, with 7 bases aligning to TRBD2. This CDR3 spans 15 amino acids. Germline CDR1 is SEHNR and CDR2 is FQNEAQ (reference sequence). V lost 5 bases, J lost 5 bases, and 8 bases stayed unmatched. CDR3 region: CASSPMAGVTGELFF. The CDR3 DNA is TGTGCCAGCAGCCCCATGGCGGGGGTTACCGGGGAGCTGTTTTTT.

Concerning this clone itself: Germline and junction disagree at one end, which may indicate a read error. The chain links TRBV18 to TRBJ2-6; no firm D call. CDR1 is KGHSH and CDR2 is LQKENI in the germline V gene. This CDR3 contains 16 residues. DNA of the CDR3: TGTGCCAGCTCCCCACTATCCACTTCTGGGGCCAACGTCCTGACTTTC. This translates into CASSPLSTSGANVLTF.

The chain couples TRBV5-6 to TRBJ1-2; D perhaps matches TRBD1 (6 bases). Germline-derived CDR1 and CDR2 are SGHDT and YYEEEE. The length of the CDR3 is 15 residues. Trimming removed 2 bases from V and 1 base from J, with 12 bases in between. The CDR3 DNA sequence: TGTGCCAGCAGCTTTACAGGGATACTTAACTATGGCTACACCTTC. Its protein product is CASSFTGILNYGYTF.

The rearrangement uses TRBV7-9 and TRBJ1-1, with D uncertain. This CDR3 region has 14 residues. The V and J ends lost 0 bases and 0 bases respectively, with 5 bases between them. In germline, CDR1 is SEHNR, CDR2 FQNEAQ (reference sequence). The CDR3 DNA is TGTGCCAGCAGCTTAGCGTCTTTGAACACTGAAGCTTTCTTT. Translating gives CASSLASLNTEAFF.

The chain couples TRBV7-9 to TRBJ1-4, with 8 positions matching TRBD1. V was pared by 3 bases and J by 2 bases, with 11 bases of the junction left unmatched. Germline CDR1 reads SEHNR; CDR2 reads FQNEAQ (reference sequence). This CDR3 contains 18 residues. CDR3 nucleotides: TGTGCCAGCAGCTTGGTCAGGGGGCAGGTGGCGACTAATGAAAAACTGTTTTTT. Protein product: CASSLVRGQVATNEKLFF.

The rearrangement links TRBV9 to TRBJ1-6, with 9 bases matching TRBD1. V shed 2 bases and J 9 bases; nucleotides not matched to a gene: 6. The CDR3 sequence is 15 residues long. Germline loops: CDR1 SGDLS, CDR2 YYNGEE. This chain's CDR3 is CASSVGTGGSSPLHF. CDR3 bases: TGTGCCAGCAGCGTGGGTACAGGGGGCAGTTCACCCCTCCACTTT.

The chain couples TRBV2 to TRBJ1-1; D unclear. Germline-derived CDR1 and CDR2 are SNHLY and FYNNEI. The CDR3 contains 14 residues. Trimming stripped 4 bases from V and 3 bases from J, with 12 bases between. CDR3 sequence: CASSGGSRDTEAFF. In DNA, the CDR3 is TGTGCCAGCAGTGGTGGGTCTCGGGACACTGAAGCTTTCTTT.

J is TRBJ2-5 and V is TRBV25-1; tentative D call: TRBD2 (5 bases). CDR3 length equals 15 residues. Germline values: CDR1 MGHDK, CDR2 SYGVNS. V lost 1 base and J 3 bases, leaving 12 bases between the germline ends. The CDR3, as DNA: TGTGCCAGCAGTGAATGGTATGCCGGGAAAGAGACCCAGTACTTC. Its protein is CASSEWYAGKETQYF.